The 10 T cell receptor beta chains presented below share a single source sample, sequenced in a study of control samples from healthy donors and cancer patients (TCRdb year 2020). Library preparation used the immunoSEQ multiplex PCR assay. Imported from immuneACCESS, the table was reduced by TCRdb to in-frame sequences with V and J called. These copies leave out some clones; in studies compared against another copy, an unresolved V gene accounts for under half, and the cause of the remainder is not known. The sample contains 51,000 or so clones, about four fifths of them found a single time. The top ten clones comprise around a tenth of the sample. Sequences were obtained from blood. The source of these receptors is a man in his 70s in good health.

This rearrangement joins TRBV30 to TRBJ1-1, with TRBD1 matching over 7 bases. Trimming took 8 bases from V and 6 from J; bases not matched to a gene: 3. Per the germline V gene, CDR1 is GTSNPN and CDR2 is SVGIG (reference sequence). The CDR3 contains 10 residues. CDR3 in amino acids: CAGGTAEAFF. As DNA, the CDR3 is TGTGCCGGCGGGACAGCTGAAGCTTTCTTT.

Here the CDR3 reads CASRVRGPNTEAFF. The CDR3 region has the DNA TGTGCCAGCAGGGTACGGGGCCCGAACACTGAAGCTTTCTTT. The chain joins TRBV2 to TRBJ1-1; TRBD1 might be the D (5 bases). Deletions cut 6 bases from V and 1 base from J, with 12 bases between. The germline CDR1 and CDR2 sequences are SNHLY and FYNNEI. The length of the CDR3 is 14 residues.

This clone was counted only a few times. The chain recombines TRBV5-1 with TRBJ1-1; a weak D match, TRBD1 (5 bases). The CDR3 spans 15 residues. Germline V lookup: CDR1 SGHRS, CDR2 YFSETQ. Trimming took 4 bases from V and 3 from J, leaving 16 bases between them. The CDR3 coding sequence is TGCGCCAGCAGCCCGGGAGGTACGACAGACACTGAAGCTTTCTTT. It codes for CASSPGGTTDTEAFF.

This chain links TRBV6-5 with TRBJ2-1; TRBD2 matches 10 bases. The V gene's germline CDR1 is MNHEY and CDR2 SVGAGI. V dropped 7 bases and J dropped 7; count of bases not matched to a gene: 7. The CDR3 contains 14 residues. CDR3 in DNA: TGTGCCAGCATGCGGAGCGGGGGGGCGAATGAGCAGTTCTTC. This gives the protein CASMRSGGANEQFF.

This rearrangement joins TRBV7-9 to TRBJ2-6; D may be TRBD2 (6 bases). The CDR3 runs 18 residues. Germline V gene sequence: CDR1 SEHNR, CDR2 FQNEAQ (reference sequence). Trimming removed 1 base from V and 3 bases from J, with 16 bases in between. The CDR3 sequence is CASSLGSGGSGGANVLTF. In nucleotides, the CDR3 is TGTGCCAGCAGCTTAGGGTCTGGAGGGTCAGGTGGGGCCAACGTCCTGACTTTC.

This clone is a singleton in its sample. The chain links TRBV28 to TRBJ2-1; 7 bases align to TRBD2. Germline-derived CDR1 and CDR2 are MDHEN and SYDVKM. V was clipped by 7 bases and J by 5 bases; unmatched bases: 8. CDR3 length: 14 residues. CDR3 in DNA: TGTGCCAGCATTGGGGCGGGAGCTAACAATGAGCAGTTCTTC. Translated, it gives CASIGAGANNEQFF.

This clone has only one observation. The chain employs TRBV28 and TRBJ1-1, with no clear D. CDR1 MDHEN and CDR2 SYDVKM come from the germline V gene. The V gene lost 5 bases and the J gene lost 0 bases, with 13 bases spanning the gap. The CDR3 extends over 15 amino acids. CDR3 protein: CASSALLSMNTEAFF. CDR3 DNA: TGTGCCAGCAGTGCACTACTTTCTATGAACACTGAAGCTTTCTTT.

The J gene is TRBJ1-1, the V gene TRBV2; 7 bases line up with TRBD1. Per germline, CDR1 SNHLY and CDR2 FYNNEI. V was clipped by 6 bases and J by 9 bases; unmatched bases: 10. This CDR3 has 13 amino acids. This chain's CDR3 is CASSPTGTVKAFF. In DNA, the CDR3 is TGTGCCAGCAGCCCCACCGGGACAGTGAAAGCTTTCTTT.

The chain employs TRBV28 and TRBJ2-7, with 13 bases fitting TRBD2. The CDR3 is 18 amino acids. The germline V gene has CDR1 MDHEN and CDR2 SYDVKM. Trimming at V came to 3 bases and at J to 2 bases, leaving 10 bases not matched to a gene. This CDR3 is CASSLGRLGLAGAYEQYF. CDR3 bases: TGTGCCAGCAGTTTGGGCAGGTTAGGACTAGCGGGGGCCTACGAGCAGTACTTC. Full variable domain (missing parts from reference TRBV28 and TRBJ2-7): DVKVTQSSRYLVKRTGEKVFLECVQDMDHENMFWYRQDPGLGLRLIYFSYDVKMKEKGDIPEGYSVSREKKERFSLILESASTNQTSMYLCASSLGRLGLAGAYEQYFGPGTRLTVT.

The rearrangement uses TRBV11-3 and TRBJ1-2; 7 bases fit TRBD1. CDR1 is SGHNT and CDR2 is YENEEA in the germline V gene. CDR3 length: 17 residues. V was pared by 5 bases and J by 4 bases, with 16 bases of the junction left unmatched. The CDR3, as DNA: TGTGCCAGCAGCAAGCAAACCGGGACAGCCTCCATCTATGGCTACACCTTC. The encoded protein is CASSKQTGTASIYGYTF. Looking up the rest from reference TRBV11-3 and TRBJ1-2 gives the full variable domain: EAGVVQSPRYKIIEKKQPVAFWCNPISGHNTLYWYLQNLGQGPELLIRYENEEAVDDSQLPKDRFSAERLKGVDSTLKIQPAELGDSAVYLCASSKQTGTASIYGYTFGSGTRLTVV.